This is a list of T cell receptor beta chains from one sample in a study of T cell repertoires in cytomegalovirus infection. TCRdb re-derived calls from the reads in MiXCR, one entry per CDR3 protein. The sample carries about 770,000 distinct CDR3 sequences, roughly 29% recorded once. The antigens of these receptors remain unknown. This material consisted of cultured CD8+ T cells from PBMCs, taken from culture after CMV antigen stimulation. These receptors came from a human donor in good health (CMV status not recorded). Some clones in this sample may be carry-over from other donors' samples. The CDR3 runs from the conserved cysteine through the conserved F or W. The order of the fields is J gene, V gene, CDR3 length, clone size, D gene, CDR3 DNA, CDR3 protein. D genes are given only for firm matches. Only some rows state a clone size, as once, few, many or a class for expanded clones.

>TRBJ1-1|TRBV7-9|14|few|NA
TGTGCCAGCAGCCAAAGGGGAAGGAACACTGAAGCTTTCTTT
CASSQRGRNTEAFF
>TRBJ2-7|TRBV12-3/TRBV12-4|12|NA|NA
TGTGCCAGCGCGGACAGCTCCTACGAGCAGTACTTC
CASADSSYEQYF
>TRBJ2-1|TRBV7-3|16|NA|NA
TGTGCCAGCAGCCTAGGGGGGTGGAGCTCCTACAATGAGCAGTTCTTC
CASSLGGWSSYNEQFF
>TRBJ2-5|TRBV7-9|17|many|TRBD2
TGTGCCAGCAGCTCGACAAAGCGGGGAATCGTGGGGGAGACCCAGTACTTC
CASSSTKRGIVGETQYF
>TRBJ2-1|TRBV6-6|14|NA|NA
TGTGCCAGCAGTTACGCCTCCTTCTGGGGTGAGCAGTTCTTC
CASSYASFWGEQFF
>TRBJ1-2|TRBV9|14|few|NA
TGTGCCAGCAGCGTGGGCAGGACTAACTATGGCTACACCTTC
CASSVGRTNYGYTF
>TRBJ2-2|TRBV5-5|17|many|TRBD2
TGTGCCAGCAGCTTGACTAGCGGGGGGGCCTACACCGGGGAGCTGTTTTTT
CASSLTSGGAYTGELFF
>TRBJ2-2|TRBV7-2|21|many|TRBD1
TGTGCCAGCAGCTTAGGAAGTACGCAGGGGGCTTTAGTATGGAACACCGGGGAGCTGTTTTTT
CASSLGSTQGALVWNTGELFF
>TRBJ1-2|TRBV27|15|few|NA
TGTGCCAGCAGTTTAATTAGACAGATCACAAATGGCTACACCTTC
CASSLIRQITNGYTF
>TRBJ2-1|TRBV4-3|16|few|TRBD1
TGCGCCAGCAGCCCTTCGGTCGGGACAGGGGGCGATGAGCAGTTCTTC
CASSPSVGTGGDEQFF
>TRBJ2-2|TRBV6-5|16|few|NA
TGTGCCAGCAGTTACTCGCCCCTCCGAGGCACCGGGGAGCTGTTTTTT
CASSYSPLRGTGELFF
>TRBJ2-7|TRBV6-1|14|NA|NA
TGTGCCAGCAGCCCTGGGGGGGGGCCCTACGAGCAGTACTTC
CASSPGGGPYEQYF
>TRBJ2-5|TRBV20-1|9|NA|NA
TGCAGTGCTAAAGAGACCCAGTACTTC
CSAKETQYF
>TRBJ2-7|TRBV20-1|13|NA|NA
TGCAGTGCTAGATCAGGGAGCGTCTACGAGCAGTACTTC
CSARSGSVYEQYF
>TRBJ1-1|TRBV7-6|14|few|NA
TGTGCCAGCAGCTTACGGCAGGAGGACACTGAAGCTTTCTTT
CASSLRQEDTEAFF
>TRBJ2-2|TRBV15|16|few|TRBD2
TGTGCCACCAGCAGACCTACTAGCGGGGGGGCCGGGGAGCTGTTTTTT
CATSRPTSGGAGELFF
>TRBJ2-6|TRBV9|18|few|TRBD1
TGTGCCAGCAGCGTAAAGCAACAGGGGATAGGTGGGGCCAACGTCCTGACTTTC
CASSVKQQGIGGANVLTF
>TRBJ1-1|TRBV7-9|15|NA|NA
TGTGCCAGCAGCTTAAAGTGGGGGACGAACACTGAAGCTTTCTTT
CASSLKWGTNTEAFF
>TRBJ1-6|TRBV6-8|16|few|NA
TGTGCCAGCATGTCCATGAGGAGGAAAGATAATTCACCCCTCCACTTT
CASMSMRRKDNSPLHF
>TRBJ2-2|TRBV27|15|few|TRBD1
TGTGCCAGCAGTGACGGACAGGGGGGCACCCGGGAGCTGTTTTTT
CASSDGQGGTRELFF
>TRBJ1-3|TRBV7-6|17|many|NA
TGTGCCAGCAGCTTAGGGACACCTGACGACTCTGGAAACACCATATATTTT
CASSLGTPDDSGNTIYF
>TRBJ1-3|TRBV6-1|16|NA|NA
TGTGCCATCACTTCCTCCGTACGGAGCTCTGGAAACACCATATATTTT
CAITSSVRSSGNTIYF
>TRBJ1-5|TRBV4-2|15|NA|NA
TGTGCCAGCAGCCAAGAAGCGAGTAGCAATCAGCCCCAGCATTTT
CASSQEASSNQPQHF
>TRBJ1-1|TRBV27|15|few|NA
TGTGCCAGCAGTTTGCTAAGCGACAACCCAGCTGAAGCTTTCTTT
CASSLLSDNPAEAFF
>TRBJ1-3|TRBV7-9|15|NA|TRBD1
TGTGCCAGCAGCCCCGAGGGGGCTGAAGGAAACACCATATATTTT
CASSPEGAEGNTIYF
>TRBJ1-6|TRBV12-3/TRBV12-4|13|few|NA
TGTGCCAGCAGTTTAGAGGGTCCTTCACCCCTCCACTTT
CASSLEGPSPLHF
>TRBJ1-1|TRBV29-1|11|many|NA
TGCAGCGTTCGGTCTAACACTGAAGCTTTCTTT
CSVRSNTEAFF
>TRBJ2-1|TRBV6-5|17|once|TRBD2
TGTGCCAGCAGTTCAACCACTCTAGCGGGGGGATTTCATGAGCAGTTCTTC
CASSSTTLAGGFHEQFF
>TRBJ2-3|TRBV7-2|16|many|NA
TGTGCCAGCAGCTTAGTTCAGCGGTTATACACAGATACGCAGTATTTT
CASSLVQRLYTDTQYF
>TRBJ1-1|TRBV6-5|14|many|TRBD1
TGTGCCAGCAGTTACTCAGGGACAGACACTGAAGCTTTCTTT
CASSYSGTDTEAFF
>TRBJ2-1|TRBV2|17|NA|TRBD1
TGTGCCAGCAGTGAAGAGGGGGCCTACAGCTCCTACAATGAGCAGTTCTTC
CASSEEGAYSSYNEQFF
>TRBJ2-7|TRBV4-2|17|NA|TRBD2
TGTGCCAGCAGCCAGGGAGAAGCGGGGGGCTTCTCCTACGAGCAGTACTTC
CASSQGEAGGFSYEQYF
>TRBJ1-6|TRBV10-3|14|NA|TRBD1
TGTGCCACATGGACAGGGGGCTATAATTCACCCCTCCACTTT
CATWTGGYNSPLHF
>TRBJ1-1|TRBV14|15|NA|NA
TGTGCCAGCAGCCCCTGGAGAGGGATGAACACTGAAGCTTTCTTT
CASSPWRGMNTEAFF
>TRBJ1-1|TRBV18|17|NA|NA
TGTGCCAGCTCACCACTGGAGCAGGGGATAGGGAACACTGAAGCTTTCTTT
CASSPLEQGIGNTEAFF
>TRBJ1-1|TRBV12-3/TRBV12-4|16|NA|NA
TGTGCCAGCAGTTTGGACGATTCGTTTGCGGGCGCTGAAGCTTTCTTT
CASSLDDSFAGAEAFF
>TRBJ1-2|TRBV7-6|13|NA|NA
TGTGCCAGCAGCATGGACAGTCGGGGTGGCTACACCTTC
CASSMDSRGGYTF
>TRBJ1-1|TRBV15|16|NA|NA
TGTGCCACCAGCAGAGCCGACCAGGCCGGGGACACTGAAGCTTTCTTT
CATSRADQAGDTEAFF
>TRBJ2-2|TRBV11-2|16|few|TRBD2
TGTGCCAGCAGCCAACTCGGGGGGGCCAGAACCGGGGAGCTGTTTTTT
CASSQLGGARTGELFF
>TRBJ2-7|TRBV4-1|16|NA|TRBD2
TGCGCCAGCAGCCCCAGGGGCCGGGGGGGCCTCGACGAGCAGTACTTC
CASSPRGRGGLDEQYF
>TRBJ1-4|TRBV5-1|17|few|TRBD1
TGCGCCAGCAGCCCCATGACAGGGGCACGGACTAATGAAAAACTGTTTTTT
CASSPMTGARTNEKLFF
>TRBJ1-1|TRBV5-1|15|NA|TRBD1
TGCGCCAGCAGCACCTGGACAGGGTCAGACACTGAAGCTTTCTTT
CASSTWTGSDTEAFF
>TRBJ1-3|TRBV6-6|15|once|NA
TGTGCCAGCAGTTACTCTTTGGGCTCTGGAAACACCATATATTTT
CASSYSLGSGNTIYF
>TRBJ1-2|TRBV4-1|15|many|NA
TGCGCCAGCAGCCAAGACCGACAGACGGTCTATGGCTACACCTTC
CASSQDRQTVYGYTF
>TRBJ1-3|TRBV7-8|15|many|NA
TGTGCCAGCAGTTTAGACAGAATCTCTGGAAACACCATATATTTT
CASSLDRISGNTIYF
>TRBJ2-1|TRBV7-9|17|few|NA
TGTGCCAGCAGCTCTGGGCTGGCTGGCATTACTACGAATGAGCAGTTCTTC
CASSSGLAGITTNEQFF
>TRBJ2-1|TRBV27|14|few|NA
TGTGCCAGCGCCCACAGGAAGAGCTACAATGAGCAGTTCTTC
CASAHRKSYNEQFF
>TRBJ2-1|TRBV7-2|16|NA|NA
TGTGCCAGCAGCTCCGGCAAGGGCAGAAACTACAATGAGCAGTTCTTC
CASSSGKGRNYNEQFF